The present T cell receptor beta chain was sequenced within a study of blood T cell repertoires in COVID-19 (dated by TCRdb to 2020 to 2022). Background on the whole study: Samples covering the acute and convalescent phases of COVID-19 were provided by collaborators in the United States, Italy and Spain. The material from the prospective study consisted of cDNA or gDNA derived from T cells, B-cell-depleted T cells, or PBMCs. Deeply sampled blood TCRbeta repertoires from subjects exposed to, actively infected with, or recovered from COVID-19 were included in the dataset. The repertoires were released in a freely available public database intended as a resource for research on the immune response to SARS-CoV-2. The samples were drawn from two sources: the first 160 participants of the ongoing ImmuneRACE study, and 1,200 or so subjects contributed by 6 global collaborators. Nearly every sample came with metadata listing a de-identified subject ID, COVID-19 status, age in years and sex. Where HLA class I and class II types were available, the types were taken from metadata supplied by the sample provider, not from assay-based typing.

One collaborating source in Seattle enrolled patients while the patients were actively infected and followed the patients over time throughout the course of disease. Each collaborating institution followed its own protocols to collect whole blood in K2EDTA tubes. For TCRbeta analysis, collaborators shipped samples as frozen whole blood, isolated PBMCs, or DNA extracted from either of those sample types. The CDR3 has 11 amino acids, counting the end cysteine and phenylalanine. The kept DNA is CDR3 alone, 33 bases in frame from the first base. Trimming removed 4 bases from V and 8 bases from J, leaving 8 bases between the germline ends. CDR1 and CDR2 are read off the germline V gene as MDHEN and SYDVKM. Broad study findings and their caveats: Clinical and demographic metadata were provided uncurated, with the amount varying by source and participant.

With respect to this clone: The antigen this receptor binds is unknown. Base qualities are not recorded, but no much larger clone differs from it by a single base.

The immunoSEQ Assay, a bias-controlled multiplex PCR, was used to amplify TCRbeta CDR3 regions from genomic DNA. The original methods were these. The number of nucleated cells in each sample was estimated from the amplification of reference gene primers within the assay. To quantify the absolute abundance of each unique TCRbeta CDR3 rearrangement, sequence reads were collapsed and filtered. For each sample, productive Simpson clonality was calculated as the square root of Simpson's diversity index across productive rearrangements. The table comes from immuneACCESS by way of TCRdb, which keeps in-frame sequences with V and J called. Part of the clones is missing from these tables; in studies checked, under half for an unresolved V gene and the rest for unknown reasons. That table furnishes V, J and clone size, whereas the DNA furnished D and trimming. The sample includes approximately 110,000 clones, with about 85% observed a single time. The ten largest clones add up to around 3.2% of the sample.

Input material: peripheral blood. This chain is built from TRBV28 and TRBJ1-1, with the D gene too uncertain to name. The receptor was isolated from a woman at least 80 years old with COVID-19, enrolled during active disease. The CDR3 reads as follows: CASSSRFEAFF. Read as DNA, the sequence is TGTGCCAGCAGTTCCAGATTCGAAGCTTTCTTT.